The TCR beta chain described here comes from a study of blood T cell repertoires in COVID-19. Here immunoSEQ multiplex PCR was the method, and the copy in TCRdb shows in-frame clones only, minus some. The repertoire holds approximately 60,000 clones, with 85% to 90% as singletons. V gave up 0 bases and J gave up 3 bases; unmatched junction bases: 6. The CDR3 has 16 amino acids. Germline-derived CDR1 and CDR2 are SGHNT and YYREEE (reference sequence). The V gene is TRBV5-4, the J gene TRBJ2-5; 9 bases line up with TRBD2. Input material: peripheral blood. The receptor comes from a man aged 50-60 years with active COVID-19. The CDR3 bases are TGTGCCAGCAGCTTGGCTGCGGGGGGGGGAGAAGAGACCCAGTACTTC. It yields the protein CASSLAAGGGEETQYF. Full variable domain (outside the CDR3, taken from reference TRBV5-4 and TRBJ2-5): ETGVTQSPTHLIKTRGQQVTLRCSSQSGHNTVSWYQQALGQGPQFIFQYYREEENGRGNFPPRFSGLQFPNYSSELNVNALELDDSALYLCASSLAAGGGEETQYFGPGTRLLVL.